A single sample is the source of the 9 T cell receptor beta chains below, sequenced in a study of early T cells in non-severe SARS-CoV-2 infection (dated by TCRdb to about 2021). Library construction relied on 5' RACE. Data came from a NextSeq 500. The raw public data were reprocessed by TCRdb itself: fastp quality trimming at Q25, MiXCR clonotype calling, in-frame beta chains only. Rows with one shared CDR3 protein collapse into an entry with the most common genes and DNA. This sample comprises tens of thousands of distinct CDR3 sequences, approximately 9.5% of them detected only once. Clones ranked in the top ten supply 4.5% to 6.5% of the sample. The specimen sequenced was whole blood. These receptors were obtained from an adult who was a healthcare worker with PCR-confirmed SARS-CoV-2 infection or an uninfected control (not recorded which).

The chain uses TRBV19 and TRBJ2-2; TRBD2 matches 8 bases. This CDR3 contains 15 residues. Looked up from germline, CDR1 is LNHDA and CDR2 is SQIVND (reference sequence). With 1 base clipped from V and 7 bases from J, the junction kept 5 bases outside the gene matches. As DNA, the CDR3 is TGTGCCAGTAGTATAGGACTAGCGAGAGGCGGGGAGCTGTTTTTT. Its translation is CASSIGLARGGELFF.

The sample holds a few counts of this clonotype. The rearrangement links TRBV29-1 to TRBJ2-2; TRBD1 is a possible D gene (5 bases). In germline, CDR1 is SQVTM, CDR2 ANQGSEA. V gave up 2 bases and J gave up 6 bases, with 10 bases separating them. CDR3 length: 13 amino acids. The CDR3 is CSVEKGYPGELFF. The CDR3 bases are TGCAGCGTTGAAAAGGGGTACCCCGGGGAGCTGTTTTTT.

This clonotype was observed at least ten times. This rearrangement joins TRBV2 to TRBJ1-1; no reliable D call. The ends were cut back, 6 bases at V and 6 bases at J, with 14 bases in the middle. The CDR3 contains 13 residues. The V gene's germline CDR1 is SNHLY and CDR2 FYNNEI. DNA of the CDR3: TGTGCCAGCAGCCACGGGGAGGGCCCTGAAGCTTTCTTT. Amino acids: CASSHGEGPEAFF.

This clonotype appeared many times. The chain recombines TRBV3-1 with TRBJ1-1; D is uncertain. Germline lookup yields CDR1 LGHDT and CDR2 YNNKEL (reference sequence). The CDR3 sequence is 14 residues long. The V and J ends lost 3 bases and 1 base respectively, with 9 bases between them. CDR3 sequence (DNA): TGTGCCAGCAGCCATTCCGGGGAGAACACTGAAGCTTTCTTT. Amino acid sequence: CASSHSGENTEAFF.

There are many counts of this clonotype. The V call is TRBV20-1, the J call TRBJ1-2; TRBD1 matches 8 bases. The germline CDR1 and CDR2 sequences are DFQATT and SNEGSKA (reference sequence). The CDR3 length is 13 residues. V shed 3 bases, J shed 7 bases, and the junction held 7 bases outside the gene matches. The CDR3 protein is CSASLQGAGGYTF. CDR3 in DNA: TGCAGTGCTAGTCTCCAGGGGGCGGGTGGCTACACCTTC.

The table lists this clonotype with a few counts. CDR3 DNA sequence: TGTGCCAGCAGTTCTCCCCAGGGGGCAATCTATGGCTACACCTTC. It encodes CASSSPQGAIYGYTF. This chain links TRBV5-4 with TRBJ1-2, with 8 bases lining up with TRBD1. The CDR3 covers 15 residues. V shed 5 bases, J shed 4 bases, and the junction held 10 bases outside the gene matches. CDR1 and CDR2 from the germline V gene are SGHNT and YYREEE (reference sequence).

This clonotype was seen at least ten times. V is TRBV11-2 and J is TRBJ2-7; the D gene is possibly TRBD2 (6 bases). Germline CDR1 reads SGHAT; CDR2 reads FQNNGV. The CDR3 totals 18 residues. V gave up 4 bases and J gave up 2 bases, with 24 bases separating them. CDR3 protein: CASSSINRASDVPYEQYF. In DNA form, the CDR3 reads TGTGCCAGCAGCTCCATCAACCGGGCTAGCGATGTCCCCTACGAGCAGTACTTC.

This clonotype came up many times. This sequence joins TRBV6-1 and TRBJ2-1; D is ambiguous. The germline gives CDR1 MNHNS, CDR2 SASEGT. The CDR3 covers 13 residues. Trimming stripped 3 bases from V and 7 bases from J, with 10 bases between. This CDR3 reads CASSEAYWNEQFF. CDR3 in DNA: TGTGCCAGCAGTGAGGCCTATTGGAATGAGCAGTTCTTC.

This clonotype came up many times. The chain joins TRBV18 to TRBJ2-7; D might be TRBD2 (5 bases). Germline V lookup: CDR1 KGHSH, CDR2 LQKENI. The CDR3 is 13 amino acids. Trimming cost V 4 bases and J 2 bases, with 9 bases left between them. CDR3 bases: TGTGCCAGCTCACAACCGGGAACCTACGAGCAGTACTTC. Residues: CASSQPGTYEQYF.